The 14 T cell receptor beta chains listed next were all sequenced from one sample in a study of cytomegalovirus exposure and HLA in healthy donors. PCR employed 60 Vbeta and 13 Jbeta primers. The method was immunoSEQ multiplex PCR; TCRdb's version includes in-frame clones alone and lacks a portion of them. Its listing shows tens of thousands of clones. Sequenced material: PBMCs. These receptors were taken from a middle-aged woman in good health and CMV-seropositive.

This chain uses TRBV4-2 with TRBJ1-1; no firm D call. V was clipped by 0 bases and J by 4 bases, with 12 bases between them. The germline V gene has CDR1 LGHNA and CDR2 YNFKEQ. CDR3 length equals 15 residues. The CDR3 here is CASSQEGFEGTEAFF. The CDR3 DNA sequence: TGTGCCAGCAGCCAAGAAGGGTTTGAGGGCACTGAAGCTTTCTTT.

The chain couples TRBV2 to TRBJ1-6; 7 bases match TRBD1. Germline V gives CDR1 SNHLY, CDR2 FYNNEI. V was clipped by 10 bases and J by 9 bases; unmatched bases: 15. CDR3 length: 15 amino acids. Here the CDR3 reads CATMDQTGSISPLHF. CDR3 coding DNA: TGTGCCACCATGGACCAGACAGGGAGTATTTCACCCCTCCACTTT.

This chain connects TRBV19 to TRBJ1-2; D is uncertain. In germline, CDR1 is LNHDA, CDR2 SQIVND (reference sequence). Trimming left V 5 bases short and J 7 bases short, with 23 bases between. The CDR3 totals 16 residues. The CDR3, as DNA: TGTGCCAGTAGTCCGCACGGAGAGACCGGACGGGGTGGCTACACCTTC. It yields the protein CASSPHGETGRGGYTF.

The rearrangement joins TRBV4-2 to TRBJ1-5; 9 positions match TRBD1. The CDR3 totals 15 residues. Germline values: CDR1 LGHNA, CDR2 YNFKEQ. Trimming took 0 bases from V and 6 from J; bases not matched to a gene: 3. This CDR3 is CASSQDATGGQPQHF. The CDR3 nucleotides are TGTGCCAGCAGCCAAGACGCGACAGGGGGTCAGCCCCAGCATTTT.

The chain has TRBV7-9 and TRBJ1-2; D not resolved. Trimming took off 5 bases at V and 10 bases at J, with 11 bases between the two ends. The germline V gene encodes CDR1 SEHNR and CDR2 FQNEAQ (reference sequence). The CDR3 extends over 11 amino acids. CDR3 sequence: CASSPREDYTF. The CDR3 DNA is TGTGCCAGCAGCCCAAGGGAGGACTACACCTTC.

This chain links TRBV11-2 with TRBJ2-2, with a weak D call TRBD1 (5 bases). V dropped 5 bases and J dropped 7 bases, with 23 bases sitting between them. From germline, CDR1 is SGHAT and CDR2 FQNNGV. The CDR3 has 17 residues. The CDR3 sequence is CASSPTRWQGHNGELFF. CDR3 DNA sequence: TGTGCCAGCAGCCCTACTCGGTGGCAGGGCCATAACGGGGAGCTGTTTTTT. Using reference TRBV11-2 and TRBJ2-2 for the parts outside the CDR3, the full variable domain is EAGVAQSPRYKIIEKRQSVAFWCNPISGHATLYWYQQILGQGPKLLIQFQNNGVVDDSQLPKDRFSAERLKGVDSTLKIQPAKLEDSAVYLCASSPTRWQGHNGELFFGEGSRLTVL.

V usage is TRBV6-6 and J usage is TRBJ1-2; TRBD1 might be the D (6 bases). V lost 2 bases, J lost 3 bases, and 10 bases lay in between. Germline assignment: CDR1 MNHNY and CDR2 SVGAGI (reference sequence). The length of the CDR3 is 14 residues. DNA for the CDR3: TGTGCCAGCAGTTACGGAAACAGGGACTATGGCTACACCTTC. Its protein product is CASSYGNRDYGYTF.

The rearrangement uses TRBV5-1 and TRBJ2-1; D call uncertain. V was clipped by 1 base and J by 8 bases, with 7 bases between them. CDR1 and CDR2 (germline): SGHRS, YFSETQ. This CDR3 has 12 amino acids. CDR3 region: CASSLPEDEQFF. In DNA form, the CDR3 reads TGCGCCAGCAGCTTGCCAGAGGATGAGCAGTTCTTC.

The J gene is TRBJ2-1, the V gene TRBV27; TRBD2 matches 9 bases. The V segment lost 8 bases and the J segment 10 bases; nucleotides outside the gene matches: 12. Germline values: CDR1 MNHEY, CDR2 SMNVEV (reference sequence). The CDR3 totals 14 residues. The CDR3 DNA sequence: TGTGCCAGCCGTGCCGGACTAGCGCGGAAGGAGCAGTTCTTC. Amino acids: CASRAGLARKEQFF.

This chain links TRBV28 with TRBJ2-7, with D possibly matching TRBD2 (5 bases). Trimming pared 5 bases from V and 2 bases from J, leaving 10 bases between. Germline V gene data show CDR1 as MDHEN and CDR2 as SYDVKM. There are 13 residues in the CDR3. CDR3 nucleotide sequence: TGTGCCAGCAGTGAGGGCCAAACCTACGAGCAGTACTTC. Its protein product is CASSEGQTYEQYF. The whole variable domain, remainder taken from reference TRBV28 and TRBJ2-7, is DVKVTQSSRYLVKRTGEKVFLECVQDMDHENMFWYRQDPGLGLRLIYFSYDVKMKEKGDIPEGYSVSREKKERFSLILESASTNQTSMYLCASSEGQTYEQYFGPGTRLTVT.

The chain joins TRBV30 to TRBJ2-7; perhaps TRBD2 as D (5 bases). The CDR3 is 13 amino acids. Germline CDR1 is GTSNPN and CDR2 is SVGIG (reference sequence). V was trimmed by 6 bases and J by 0 bases, leaving 12 bases between them. The CDR3 nucleotides are TGTGCCTGCAATGGACTGAGCTCCTACGAGCAGTACTTC. Translated, it gives CACNGLSSYEQYF.

This rearrangement joins TRBV4-2 to TRBJ2-7, with D unclear. V was cut by 6 bases and J by 6 bases, with 18 bases left in between. The CDR3 sequence is 14 residues long. Per germline, CDR1 LGHNA and CDR2 YNFKEQ. Here the CDR3 reads CASSTLAGYSEQYF. CDR3 coding DNA: TGTGCCAGCAGTACCTTAGCCGGGTATAGCGAGCAGTACTTC.

V and J are TRBV29-1 and TRBJ2-5, with 9 bases that match TRBD1. V lost 2 bases to trimming and J lost 5 bases; unmatched junction nucleotides: 9. The CDR3 contains 15 residues. Germline lookup yields CDR1 SQVTM and CDR2 ANQGSEA. The CDR3 region is CSVEPDRGRQETQYF. For the CDR3, the DNA is TGCAGCGTTGAACCGGACAGGGGTCGGCAGGAGACCCAGTACTTC.

The V call is TRBV5-1, the J call TRBJ1-2, with TRBD1 as a possible D gene (5 bases). CDR1 and CDR2 (germline): SGHRS, YFSETQ. Trimming removed 0 bases from V and 8 bases from J, with 11 bases in between. The CDR3 consists of 13 residues. As DNA, the CDR3 is TGCGCCAGCAGCTTGGGTGCAGGGATCGGCTACACCTTC. Translation gives CASSLGAGIGYTF.